The entry below describes one T cell receptor beta chain. Its cognate antigen is unknown. An end of the junction differs from the germline gene, which may be a read error. The entry originates in a study of neurological immune-mediated disorders. The cDNA came from 5'RACE, which used 10-nucleotide random UMIs. Each CDR3 protein gets one entry after TCRdb re-called the 5' RACE reads with MiXCR. In the table there are some 66,000 distinct CDR3 sequences, 4.5% of which are singletons. Study observations and caveats: The study found the most TCR clonal expansion in HTLV-1-associated myelopathy and the least in multiple sclerosis, below healthy controls. On phylogenetic grouping, the repertoires of 18 of 34 multiple sclerosis patients fell within one related-CDR3 cluster, constituting a possible signature. Expanded clones shared no identical CDR3 amino acid sequences across subjects, which suggested private TCR-beta repertoires in all groups.

CDR1 is MDHEN and CDR2 is SYDVKM in the germline V gene. The CDR3 spans 14 residues. Sequencing was carried out using PBMCs. This clonotype was obtained from a man younger than 40 with multiple sclerosis. The V and J genes are TRBV28 and TRBJ1-5; tentatively, D is TRBD1 (6 bases). DNA of the CDR3: TGTGCCAGCAGCTCCGACAGGCCGACTCAGCCCCAGAATTTT. This encodes CASSSDRPTQPQNF.